This T cell receptor (beta chain) emerged from a study of identical twins' blood T cells. Study-wide results and caveats: Abundant TCRbeta CDR3s overlapped more between twins than with unrelated donors. Twin similarity might stem from environmental factors, not only genetics.

Each CDR3 protein is one row after TCRdb ran MiXCR on the 5' RACE reads. The table includes fewer than 450,000 distinct CDR3 sequences, over 25% detected once. Note on this clonotype: As yet, its antigen is unknown.

Donors were six healthy women in three monozygous twin pairs. Germline lookup yields CDR1 SGHAT and CDR2 FQNNGV. With 3 bases clipped from V and 5 bases from J, the junction kept 3 bases outside the gene matches. The CDR3 totals 13 residues. This chain uses TRBV11-2 with TRBJ2-5, with 7 positions matching TRBD1. Specimen: PBMCs. This receptor was identified in a woman between 18 and 50 years old in good health. CDR3 amino acids: CASSFDREETQYF. The CDR3 DNA sequence: TGTGCCAGCAGCTTTGACAGGGAGGAGACCCAGTACTTC.